This T cell receptor beta chain was found in a study of blood T cell repertoires in COVID-19. Study overall: Italy, Spain and the United States were the sources of the convalescent and acute COVID-19 samples.

This clone was seen only a few times. Those enrolled, adults aged roughly 18 to 90 years, came from 24 US areas. In the original analysis: Reference gene primer amplification gave nucleated cell count estimates. TCRdb's table, derived via immunoSEQ multiplex PCR, lists solely in-frame clones and lacks some. That table gives V, J and clone size, and the DNA gave D and trimming. The profile covers approximately 200,000 clones, with around 81% appearing a single time and 6.5% to 9% taken by the ten largest. The CDR3 runs 13 residues. V dropped 7 bases and J dropped 3 bases, with 12 bases sitting between them.

Sequencing input: PBMCs or T cells enriched from blood (not recorded which). This clonotype was obtained from a woman in her thirties or forties with acute COVID-19. The J gene is TRBJ1-1, the V gene TRBV12-3 or TRBV12-4, with a tentative D call TRBD1 (6 bases). This CDR3 is CASKPGADTEAFF. The CDR3 nucleotides read TGTGCCAGCAAACCAGGGGCGGACACTGAAGCTTTCTTT.